These 4 T cell receptor beta chains share one sample of origin, sequenced in a study of cytomegalovirus exposure and HLA in healthy donors. It was with 60 Vbeta and 13 Jbeta primers that the PCR ran. Sequencing was performed with immunoSEQ multiplex PCR; in TCRdb, only in-frame clones are kept and a portion is missing. The sample lists 150,000 to 200,000 clones; approximately 85% were seen once. Sequenced material: PBMCs. These receptors were obtained from a girl aged 5 to 17 in good health and CMV-seropositive.

The chain combines TRBV4-1 with TRBJ1-1, with D possibly matching TRBD1 (5 bases). CDR1 and CDR2 from the germline V gene are MGHRA and YSYEKL. The CDR3 loop spans 15 amino acids. V dropped 0 bases and J dropped 1 base, with 9 bases sitting between them. The CDR3, as DNA: TGCGCCAGCAGCCAAGATCAGGGCTGGAACACTGAAGCTTTCTTT. Translating it yields CASSQDQGWNTEAFF.

This sequence joins TRBV27 and TRBJ1-1; D is possibly TRBD1 (5 bases). The CDR3 has 13 residues. Germline V gene data show CDR1 as MNHEY and CDR2 as SMNVEV (reference sequence). Trimming pared 5 bases from V and 2 bases from J, leaving 9 bases between. For the CDR3, the DNA is TGTGCCAGCAGTGTACAGGAAAACACTGAAGCTTTCTTT. It yields the protein CASSVQENTEAFF.

The chain combines TRBV5-6 with TRBJ1-2; no reliable D call. The CDR3 sequence is 15 residues long. The V end lost 4 bases, the J end lost 7 bases, and 20 bases lay between the germline ends. Germline values: CDR1 SGHDT, CDR2 YYEEEE. CDR3 amino acids: CASSPPVPPFGGYTF. CDR3 coding DNA: TGTGCCAGCAGCCCTCCGGTACCCCCATTTGGTGGCTACACCTTC.

The chain has TRBV5-4 and TRBJ2-5; D is perhaps TRBD1 (5 bases). The closer fit of TRBJ2-7 to the DNA end suggests the J call may be wrong. This CDR3 is built from 14 residues. Germline CDR1 reads SGHNT; CDR2 reads YYREEE (reference sequence). The DNA for the CDR3 is TGTGCCAGCAGCTTAGGACACTGGACCTACGAGCAGTACTTC. Protein product: CASSLGHWTYEQYF.